This T cell receptor (beta chain) was sequenced in a study of human T cells and chemical hapten exposure. Study-level points and caveats: Donors in the study had alopecia, meaning their immune response may differ from healthy people's. Expanded TCRs grouped into significantly more large CDR3 similarity clusters than controls produced.

This clonotype has ten or more counts. The antigen is unknown. Authors' methods: Across samples, TCR counts had a median of about 100,000 and ranged from 23,224 to 690,600. TCRdb recomputed calls from the RACE reads with MiXCR, one row per CDR3 protein. TCRdb's processing, not the study's, gives the V and J calls here. Among roughly 40,000 distinct CDR3 sequences listed, about 12% were seen once. The sample's time point: patch test 3, about 24 weeks after DPC sensitization. Treatment meaning: therapeutic diphenylcyclopropenone sensitization with weekly scalp DPC. Total RNA was isolated from unfractionated whole blood. Ahead of each patch test application, blood was drawn. The germline V gene has CDR1 MDHEN and CDR2 SYDVKM. This CDR3 has 14 residues. V lost 2 bases, J lost 4 bases, and 11 bases lay in between.

The V call is TRBV28, the J call TRBJ1-2, with a weak D call TRBD1 (5 bases). The clonotype comes from a woman in her thirties or forties with alopecia areata. Some clones in this sample may be carry-over from other donors' samples. The input for sequencing was whole blood, taken in connection with sensitization to the hapten diphenylcyclopropenone (DPC). The CDR3 loop is CASSLRAGSYGYTF. The CDR3 nucleotides are TGTGCCAGCAGTTTAAGGGCAGGGTCCTATGGCTACACCTTC.